Listed below are T cell receptor beta chains from one sample, sequenced in a study of CD8 T cells in Susac syndrome. TCRdb independently ran MiXCR on the immunoSEQ multiplex PCR reads; one entry per CDR3 protein. Found here are under 150,000 distinct CDR3 sequences, approximately 95% of them singletons; the top ten hold 0.14%. Sequencing input: CD4+ T cells from PBMCs. The receptors here all came from a human donor with Susac syndrome. The CDR3 runs from the conserved cysteine through the conserved F or W. The D gene is left open where the match is weak. For some rows the clone size is stated as once, few or many, or as a class when expanded; others skip it.

j_call: TRBJ1-2; v_call: TRBV29-1; d_call: TRBD1; clone_size: once; cdr3_aa: CSVEDRRGRSYGYTF; cdr3_nt: TGCAGCGTTGAGGACCGCAGGGGGCGCAGCTATGGCTACACCTTC
j_call: TRBJ1-2; v_call: TRBV30; d_call: NA; clone_size: NA; cdr3_aa: CAWRQKMYRQGTF; cdr3_nt: TGTGCCTGGAGACAAAAAATGTATCGGCAGGGCACCTTC
j_call: TRBJ1-5; v_call: TRBV18; d_call: NA; clone_size: NA; cdr3_aa: CASSPQRDQPQHF; cdr3_nt: TGTGCCAGCTCACCGCAGAGAGATCAGCCCCAGCATTTT
j_call: TRBJ1-1; v_call: TRBV30; d_call: TRBD1; clone_size: NA; cdr3_aa: CAWSLWDRDTEAFF; cdr3_nt: TGTGCCTGGAGCCTTTGGGACAGAGACACTGAAGCTTTCTTT
j_call: TRBJ2-7; v_call: TRBV29-1; d_call: NA; clone_size: NA; cdr3_aa: CSVDRDAYEQYF; cdr3_nt: TGCAGCGTTGACAGGGATGCCTACGAGCAGTACTTC
j_call: TRBJ2-7; v_call: TRBV6-5; d_call: TRBD1; clone_size: NA; cdr3_aa: CASSQQGKDEQYF; cdr3_nt: TGTGCCAGCAGTCAACAGGGGAAGGACGAGCAGTACTTC
j_call: TRBJ1-1; v_call: TRBV3-1; d_call: NA; clone_size: NA; cdr3_aa: CASSQVAGTEAFF; cdr3_nt: TGTGCCAGCAGCCAAGTGGCGGGAACTGAAGCTTTCTTT
j_call: TRBJ2-5; v_call: TRBV3-1; d_call: NA; clone_size: once; cdr3_aa: CASSRYSVGAYEETQYF; cdr3_nt: TGTGCCAGCAGCCGTTATTCAGTGGGGGCGTATGAGGAGACCCAGTACTTC
j_call: TRBJ1-6; v_call: TRBV6-5; d_call: TRBD1; clone_size: once; cdr3_aa: CASRIQGANSPLHF; cdr3_nt: TGTGCCAGCAGGATACAGGGGGCTAATTCACCCCTCCACTTT
j_call: TRBJ2-3; v_call: TRBV6-4; d_call: NA; clone_size: NA; cdr3_aa: CASSEITGSGTQYF; cdr3_nt: TGTGCCAGCAGCGAGATAACAGGTTCGGGGACGCAGTATTTT
j_call: TRBJ2-7; v_call: TRBV4-1; d_call: NA; clone_size: NA; cdr3_aa: CASSQVGGAWGKQYF; cdr3_nt: TGCGCCAGCAGCCAAGTTGGGGGGGCCTGGGGCAAGCAGTACTTC
j_call: TRBJ2-3; v_call: TRBV19; d_call: NA; clone_size: NA; cdr3_aa: CATTIGSTDTQYF; cdr3_nt: TGTGCCACTACTATCGGGAGCACAGATACGCAGTATTTT
j_call: TRBJ2-7; v_call: TRBV18; d_call: NA; clone_size: NA; cdr3_aa: CASSPNLYEQYF; cdr3_nt: TGTGCCAGCTCACCCAATCTCTACGAGCAGTACTTC
j_call: TRBJ2-3; v_call: TRBV20-1; d_call: NA; clone_size: NA; cdr3_aa: CSAQGPNRDTQYF; cdr3_nt: TGCAGTGCTCAAGGCCCAAACAGGGATACGCAGTATTTT
j_call: TRBJ2-7; v_call: TRBV5-1; d_call: TRBD1; clone_size: few; cdr3_aa: CASSSTGGEQYF; cdr3_nt: TGCGCCAGCAGCTCCACAGGGGGCGAGCAGTACTTC
j_call: TRBJ2-6; v_call: TRBV30; d_call: TRBD1; clone_size: NA; cdr3_aa: CAWSPRTGFSGANVLTF; cdr3_nt: TGTGCCTGGAGCCCAAGGACAGGGTTCTCTGGGGCCAACGTCCTGACTTTC
j_call: TRBJ2-1; v_call: TRBV29-1; d_call: TRBD2; clone_size: NA; cdr3_aa: CSVDFGLAGGKQFF; cdr3_nt: TGCAGCGTTGACTTCGGGCTAGCGGGGGGTAAGCAGTTCTTC
j_call: TRBJ2-3; v_call: TRBV5-1; d_call: NA; clone_size: NA; cdr3_aa: CASSSTGESDTQYF; cdr3_nt: TGCGCCAGCAGCTCAACGGGGGAATCAGATACGCAGTATTTT
j_call: TRBJ2-7; v_call: TRBV28; d_call: NA; clone_size: NA; cdr3_aa: CASSPLQTVSYEQYF; cdr3_nt: TGTGCCAGCAGCCCCCTCCAAACAGTCTCCTACGAGCAGTACTTC
j_call: TRBJ1-6; v_call: TRBV28; d_call: NA; clone_size: NA; cdr3_aa: CASIQTGRGYSPLHF; cdr3_nt: TGTGCCAGCATACAGACAGGAAGGGGTTATTCACCCCTCCACTTT
j_call: TRBJ1-1; v_call: TRBV20-1; d_call: NA; clone_size: NA; cdr3_aa: CSARGVKAFF; cdr3_nt: TGCAGTGCTAGAGGAGTCAAAGCTTTCTTT
j_call: TRBJ2-3; v_call: TRBV29-1; d_call: TRBD1; clone_size: NA; cdr3_aa: CSVEPGGGTDTQYF; cdr3_nt: TGCAGCGTTGAACCAGGGGGTGGTACAGATACGCAGTATTTT
j_call: TRBJ1-2; v_call: TRBV20-1; d_call: TRBD1; clone_size: NA; cdr3_aa: CSARAGDRGYNYGYTF; cdr3_nt: TGCAGTGCTAGAGCGGGGGACAGGGGGTATAACTATGGCTACACCTTC
j_call: TRBJ2-5; v_call: TRBV28; d_call: NA; clone_size: NA; cdr3_aa: CASRTGLTRETQYF; cdr3_nt: TGTGCCAGCAGAACGGGACTTACAAGAGAGACCCAGTACTTC
j_call: TRBJ2-5; v_call: TRBV24-1; d_call: NA; clone_size: once; cdr3_aa: CATARRGRGETQYF; cdr3_nt: TGTGCCACCGCCCGCCGCGGAAGGGGAGAGACCCAGTACTTC
j_call: TRBJ2-1; v_call: TRBV12-5; d_call: TRBD2; clone_size: NA; cdr3_aa: CASGLALAGLPYNEQFF; cdr3_nt: TGTGCTAGTGGTTTGGCATTAGCGGGACTTCCCTACAATGAGCAGTTCTTC
j_call: TRBJ2-1; v_call: TRBV12-3/TRBV12-4; d_call: TRBD1; clone_size: NA; cdr3_aa: CASRPDRGPYNEQFF; cdr3_nt: TGTGCCAGCAGGCCTGACAGGGGGCCGTACAATGAGCAGTTCTTC
j_call: TRBJ2-7; v_call: TRBV18; d_call: NA; clone_size: NA; cdr3_aa: CASSRDTLTYEQYF; cdr3_nt: TGTGCCAGCTCACGGGACACCCTAACCTACGAGCAGTACTTC
j_call: TRBJ2-3; v_call: TRBV9; d_call: TRBD2; clone_size: NA; cdr3_aa: CASSDDSGGSTDTQYF; cdr3_nt: TGTGCCAGCAGCGATGACTCGGGGGGGTCCACAGATACGCAGTATTTT
j_call: TRBJ2-7; v_call: TRBV20-1; d_call: TRBD2; clone_size: NA; cdr3_aa: CSARGSYEQYF; cdr3_nt: TGCAGTGCTCGCGGGAGCTACGAGCAGTACTTC
j_call: TRBJ1-2; v_call: TRBV27; d_call: NA; clone_size: NA; cdr3_aa: CASSRRDPGGGGYTF; cdr3_nt: TGTGCCAGCAGCCGCCGGGACCCGGGAGGGGGTGGCTACACCTTC
j_call: TRBJ1-2; v_call: TRBV29-1; d_call: NA; clone_size: NA; cdr3_aa: CSVWLYGYTF; cdr3_nt: TGCAGCGTTTGGCTTTATGGCTACACCTTC
j_call: TRBJ1-2; v_call: TRBV24-1; d_call: TRBD1; clone_size: NA; cdr3_aa: CATSDLPGQHRYGYTF; cdr3_nt: TGTGCCACCAGTGATTTGCCGGGACAGCACCGTTATGGCTACACCTTC
j_call: TRBJ1-1; v_call: TRBV23-1; d_call: NA; clone_size: NA; cdr3_aa: CASGDRFEWTEAFF; cdr3_nt: TGCGCCAGCGGTGACAGGTTCGAATGGACTGAAGCTTTCTTT
j_call: TRBJ2-7; v_call: TRBV15; d_call: TRBD2; clone_size: NA; cdr3_aa: CATSRGRGYEQHF; cdr3_nt: TGTGCCACCAGCCGCGGGAGGGGCTACGAGCAGCACTTC
j_call: TRBJ1-6; v_call: TRBV20-1; d_call: NA; clone_size: NA; cdr3_aa: CSASPGAPRNSPLHF; cdr3_nt: TGCAGTGCCAGCCCGGGGGCGCCCAGGAATTCACCCCTCCACTTT
j_call: TRBJ1-1; v_call: TRBV30; d_call: NA; clone_size: NA; cdr3_aa: CAWSMPLGTEAFF; cdr3_nt: TGTGCCTGGAGTATGCCGTTGGGCACTGAAGCTTTCTTT
j_call: TRBJ2-7; v_call: TRBV30; d_call: TRBD1; clone_size: once; cdr3_aa: CAWSVMQGVDEQYF; cdr3_nt: TGTGCCTGGAGTGTAATGCAGGGGGTAGACGAGCAGTACTTC
j_call: TRBJ1-5; v_call: TRBV2; d_call: NA; clone_size: NA; cdr3_aa: CASSERSNQPQHF; cdr3_nt: TGTGCCAGCAGTGAAAGAAGCAATCAGCCCCAGCATTTT
j_call: TRBJ2-3; v_call: TRBV20-1; d_call: TRBD1; clone_size: NA; cdr3_aa: CSARQQGVGDTQYF; cdr3_nt: TGCAGTGCTAGACAACAGGGGGTAGGAGATACGCAGTATTTT
j_call: TRBJ1-5; v_call: TRBV28; d_call: NA; clone_size: NA; cdr3_aa: CASRHPTGDYQPQHF; cdr3_nt: TGTGCCAGCAGGCACCCGACAGGAGATTATCAGCCCCAGCATTTT
j_call: TRBJ2-5; v_call: TRBV9; d_call: NA; clone_size: once; cdr3_aa: CASSVTIGPQETQYF; cdr3_nt: TGTGCCAGCAGCGTAACTATCGGCCCCCAAGAGACCCAGTACTTC
j_call: TRBJ2-5; v_call: TRBV20-1; d_call: NA; clone_size: once; cdr3_aa: CSANQETQYF; cdr3_nt: TGCAGTGCCAACCAAGAGACCCAGTACTTC
j_call: TRBJ2-3; v_call: TRBV30; d_call: NA; clone_size: NA; cdr3_aa: CAWSQRMNTQYF; cdr3_nt: TGTGCCTGGAGCCAGAGGATGAATACGCAGTATTTT
j_call: TRBJ2-4; v_call: TRBV12-3/TRBV12-4; d_call: NA; clone_size: NA; cdr3_aa: CASSFLNAQYF; cdr3_nt: TGTGCCAGCAGCTTCCTTAACGCTCAGTACTTC